Listed here is a single TCR beta chain. Its specificity is not known. This sample was included in a study of CXCR3-negative and CXCR3-positive naive CD8 T cells. UMI-labeled TRB cDNA libraries were prepared by 5' RACE. TCRdb reworked the 5' RACE reads into one entry per CDR3 protein, no DNA. This sample lists some 140,000 distinct CDR3 sequences; its ten largest clones have 0.41%. Notes on the study in general: The study found more hydrophobic TRB CDR3s in CXCR3-positive naive cells than in CXCR3-negative naive cells. Naive subsets did not differ in surface CD5, and TRB CDR3 properties served to infer TCR strength.

Material: naive CXCR3+ CD8+ T cells from blood. The subset was: CD45RO-CCR7+CD27+CD95- naive CD8+ T cells expressing CXCR3 (TNR3+). The receptor comes from a human donor in good health. Some clones in this sample may be carry-over from other donors' samples.

CDR3 protein: CASSNSGANTGELFF. V usage is TRBV9 and J usage is TRBJ2-2; TCRdb selects TRBD2, and the lack of DNA leaves this call unchecked. This CDR3 is built from 15 residues. CDR1 and CDR2 from the germline V gene are SGDLS and YYNGEE.